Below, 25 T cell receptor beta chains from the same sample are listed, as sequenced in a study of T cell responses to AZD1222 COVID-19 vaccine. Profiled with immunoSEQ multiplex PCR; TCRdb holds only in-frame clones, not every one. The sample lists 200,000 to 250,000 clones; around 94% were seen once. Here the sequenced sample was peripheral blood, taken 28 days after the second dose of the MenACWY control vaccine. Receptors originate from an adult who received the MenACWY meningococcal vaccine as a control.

The CDR3, as DNA: TGTGCCAGCAGCCGACAGGGTCGCGGCTACACCTTC. Amino acid sequence: CASSRQGRGYTF. The V gene is TRBV28, the J gene TRBJ1-2; TRBD1 aligns across 7 bases. V trimming: 6 bases; J trimming: 8 bases; junction bases outside the gene matches: 6. CDR3 length: 12 amino acids. From germline, CDR1 is MDHEN and CDR2 SYDVKM.

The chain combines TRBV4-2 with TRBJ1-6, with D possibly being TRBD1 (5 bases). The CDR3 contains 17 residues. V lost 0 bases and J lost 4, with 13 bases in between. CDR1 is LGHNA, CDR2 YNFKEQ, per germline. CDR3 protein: CASSQEPSGTYNSPLHF. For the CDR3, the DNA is TGTGCCAGCAGCCAAGAACCATCCGGGACGTATAATTCACCCCTCCACTTT.

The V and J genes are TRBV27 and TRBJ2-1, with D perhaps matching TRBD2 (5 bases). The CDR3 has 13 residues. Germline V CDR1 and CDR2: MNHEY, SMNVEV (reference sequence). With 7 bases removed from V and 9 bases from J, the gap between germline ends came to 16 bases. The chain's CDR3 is CASTMEVGSEQFF. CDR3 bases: TGTGCCAGCACCATGGAGGTGGGATCTGAGCAGTTCTTC.

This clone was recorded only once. Here the CDR3 DNA reads TGTGCCAGCAGCCCACTAGCGGGAGCCCTTGAGCAGTTCTTC. Protein product: CASSPLAGALEQFF. The gene calls are TRBV7-6 and TRBJ2-1, with 11 nucleotides matching TRBD2. V lost 5 bases to trimming and J lost 9 bases; unmatched junction nucleotides: 6. The CDR3 covers 14 residues. Germline V gene sequence: CDR1 SGHVS, CDR2 FNYEAQ.

The CDR3 DNA follows: TGCAGTGCTAGTCAGGTCTCTGGGGCCAACGTCCTGACTTTC. This encodes CSASQVSGANVLTF. The chain is built from TRBV20-1 and TRBJ2-6; D not resolved. The ends were cut back, 3 bases at V and 0 bases at J, with 6 bases in the middle. The CDR3 length is 14 residues. The germline V gene has CDR1 DFQATT and CDR2 SNEGSKA (reference sequence).

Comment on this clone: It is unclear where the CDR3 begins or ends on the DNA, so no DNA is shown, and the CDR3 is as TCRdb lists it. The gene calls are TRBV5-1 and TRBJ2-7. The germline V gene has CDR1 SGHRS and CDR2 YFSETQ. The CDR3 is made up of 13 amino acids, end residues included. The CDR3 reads CASSSGRAYEQYF.

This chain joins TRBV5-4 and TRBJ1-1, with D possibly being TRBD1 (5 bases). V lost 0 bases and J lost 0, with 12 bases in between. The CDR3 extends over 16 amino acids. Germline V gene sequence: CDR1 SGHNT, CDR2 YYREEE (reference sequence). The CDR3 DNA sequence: TGTGCCAGCAGCTTGGCCGGGCAGGGCCTGAACACTGAAGCTTTCTTT. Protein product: CASSLAGQGLNTEAFF.

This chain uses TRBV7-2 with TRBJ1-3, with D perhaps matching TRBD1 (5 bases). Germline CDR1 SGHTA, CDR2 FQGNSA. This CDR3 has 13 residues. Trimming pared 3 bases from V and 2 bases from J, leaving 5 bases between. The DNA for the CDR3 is TGTGCCAGCAGCTTGGGGCCTGGAAACACCATATATTTT. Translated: CASSLGPGNTIYF. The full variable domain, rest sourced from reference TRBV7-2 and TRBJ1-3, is GAGVSQSPSNKVTEKGKDVELRCDPISGHTALYWYRQSLGQGLEFLIYFQGNSAPDKSGLPSDRFSAERTGGSVSTLTIQRTQQEDSAVYLCASSLGPGNTIYFGEGSWLTVV.

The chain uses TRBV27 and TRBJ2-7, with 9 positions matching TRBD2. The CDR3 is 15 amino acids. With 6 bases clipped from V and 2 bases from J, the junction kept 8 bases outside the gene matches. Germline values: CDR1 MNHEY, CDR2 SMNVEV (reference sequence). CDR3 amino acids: CASSPTSGDPYEQYF. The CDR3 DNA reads TGTGCCAGCAGCCCGACTAGCGGAGATCCCTACGAGCAGTACTTC.

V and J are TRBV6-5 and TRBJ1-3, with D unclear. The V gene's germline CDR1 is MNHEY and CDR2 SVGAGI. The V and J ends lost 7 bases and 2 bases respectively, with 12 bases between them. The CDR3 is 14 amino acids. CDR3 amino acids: CASKVLSPGNTIYF. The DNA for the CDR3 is TGTGCCAGCAAAGTACTCTCTCCTGGAAACACCATATATTTT.

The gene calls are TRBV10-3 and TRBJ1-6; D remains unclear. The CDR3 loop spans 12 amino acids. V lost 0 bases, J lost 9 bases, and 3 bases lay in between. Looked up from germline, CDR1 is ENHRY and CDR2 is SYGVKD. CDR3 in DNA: TGTGCCATCAGTGAGTCGGGTTCACCCCTCCACTTT. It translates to CAISESGSPLHF.

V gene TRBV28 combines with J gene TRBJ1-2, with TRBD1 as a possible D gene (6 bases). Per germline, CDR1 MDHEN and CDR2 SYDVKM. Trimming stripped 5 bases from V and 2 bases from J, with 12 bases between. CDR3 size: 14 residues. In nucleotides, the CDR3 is TGTGCCAGCAGTGCACCTCAGGGGAACTATGGCTACACCTTC. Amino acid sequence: CASSAPQGNYGYTF.

This chain's CDR3 is CASSPRDRIYEQYF. The CDR3 DNA sequence: TGTGCCAGCAGCCCCCGGGACAGGATCTACGAGCAGTACTTC. The gene calls are TRBV7-9 and TRBJ2-7, with 8 nucleotides matching TRBD1. After removal of 5 bases from V and 3 bases from J, the junction contained 6 bases not matched to a gene. CDR3 length: 14 residues. The germline gives CDR1 SEHNR, CDR2 FQNEAQ (reference sequence).

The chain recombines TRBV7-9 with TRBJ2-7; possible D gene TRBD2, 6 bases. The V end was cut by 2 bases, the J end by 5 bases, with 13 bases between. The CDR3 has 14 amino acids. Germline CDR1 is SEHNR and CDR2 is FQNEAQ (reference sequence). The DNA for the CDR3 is TGTGCCAGCAGCTTAACCCGGACGGGGGACGAGCAGTACTTC. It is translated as CASSLTRTGDEQYF.

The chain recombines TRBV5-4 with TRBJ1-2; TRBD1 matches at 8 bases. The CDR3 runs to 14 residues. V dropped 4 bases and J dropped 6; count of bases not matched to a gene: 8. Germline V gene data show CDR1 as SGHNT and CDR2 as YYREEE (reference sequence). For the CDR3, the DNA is TGTGCCAGCAGCCCTCAGGGGGCATGGGATGGCTACACCTTC. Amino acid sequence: CASSPQGAWDGYTF.

Here the CDR3 reads CASSHGTGFNQPQHF. For the CDR3, the DNA is TGTGCCAGCAGCCACGGGACAGGGTTCAATCAGCCCCAGCATTTT. The V gene is TRBV9, the J gene TRBJ1-5; TRBD1 matches 9 bases. The V gene's germline CDR1 is SGDLS and CDR2 YYNGEE. This CDR3 is built from 15 residues. V shed 4 bases, J shed 3 bases, and the junction held 5 bases outside the gene matches.

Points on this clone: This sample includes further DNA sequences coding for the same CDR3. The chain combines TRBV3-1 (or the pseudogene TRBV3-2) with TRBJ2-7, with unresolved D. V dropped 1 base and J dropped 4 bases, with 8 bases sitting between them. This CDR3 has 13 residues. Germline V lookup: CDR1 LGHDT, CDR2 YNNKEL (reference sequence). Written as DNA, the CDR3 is TGTGCCAGCAGCCAAGTCGGGCGGTACGAGCAGTACTTC. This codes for CASSQVGRYEQYF.

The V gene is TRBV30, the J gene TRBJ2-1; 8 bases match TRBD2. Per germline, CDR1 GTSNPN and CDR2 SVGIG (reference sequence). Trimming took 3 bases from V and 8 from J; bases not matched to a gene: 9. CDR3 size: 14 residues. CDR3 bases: TGTGCCTGGAGGACTGCGGGGGGCCTCCATGAGCAGTTCTTC. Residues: CAWRTAGGLHEQFF.

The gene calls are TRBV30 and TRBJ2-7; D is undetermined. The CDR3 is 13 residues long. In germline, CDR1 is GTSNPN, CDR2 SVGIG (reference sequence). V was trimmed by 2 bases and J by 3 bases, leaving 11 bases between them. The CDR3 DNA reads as TGTGCCTGGAGTTCAGGTAGGCTCTACGAGCAGTACTTC. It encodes CAWSSGRLYEQYF.

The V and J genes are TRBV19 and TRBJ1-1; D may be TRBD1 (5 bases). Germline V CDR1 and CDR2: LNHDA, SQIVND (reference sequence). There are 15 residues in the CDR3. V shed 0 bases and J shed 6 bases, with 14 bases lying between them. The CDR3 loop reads CASSIDLPGQAEAFF. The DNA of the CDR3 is TGTGCCAGTAGTATAGATCTGCCAGGGCAGGCTGAAGCTTTCTTT.

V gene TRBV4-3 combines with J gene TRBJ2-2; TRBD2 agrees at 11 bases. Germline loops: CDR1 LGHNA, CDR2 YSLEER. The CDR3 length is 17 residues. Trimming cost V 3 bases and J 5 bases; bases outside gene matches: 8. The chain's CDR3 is CASSQSIAGGRTGELFF. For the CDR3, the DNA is TGCGCCAGCAGCCAGTCTATAGCGGGGGGGCGGACCGGGGAGCTGTTTTTT.

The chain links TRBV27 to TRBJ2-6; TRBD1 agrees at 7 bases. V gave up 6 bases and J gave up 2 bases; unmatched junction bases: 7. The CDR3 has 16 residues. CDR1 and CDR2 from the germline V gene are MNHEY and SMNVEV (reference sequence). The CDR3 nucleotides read TGTGCCAGCAGCCCGACAGGGCTCCCTGGGGCCAACGTCCTGACTTTC. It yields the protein CASSPTGLPGANVLTF.

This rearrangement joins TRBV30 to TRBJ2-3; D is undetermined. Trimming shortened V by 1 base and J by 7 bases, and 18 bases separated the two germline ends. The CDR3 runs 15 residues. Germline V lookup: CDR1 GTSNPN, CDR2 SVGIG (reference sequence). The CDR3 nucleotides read TGTGCCTGGAGTGGAGACTCTAGACGAGGATATACGCAGTATTTT. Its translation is CAWSGDSRRGYTQYF.

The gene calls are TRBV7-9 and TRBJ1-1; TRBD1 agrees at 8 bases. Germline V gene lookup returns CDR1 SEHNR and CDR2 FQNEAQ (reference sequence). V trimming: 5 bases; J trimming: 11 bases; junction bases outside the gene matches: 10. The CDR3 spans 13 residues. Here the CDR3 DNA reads TGTGCCAGCAGCCCCCCGGGACAGGTGGAGGCTTTCTTT. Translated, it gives CASSPPGQVEAFF.

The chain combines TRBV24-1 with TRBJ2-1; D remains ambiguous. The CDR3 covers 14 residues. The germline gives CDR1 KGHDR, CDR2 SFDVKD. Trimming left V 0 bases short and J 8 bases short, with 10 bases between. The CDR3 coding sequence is TGTGCCACCAGTGATTTGCGTAAGGGATATGAGCAGTTCTTC. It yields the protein CATSDLRKGYEQFF.